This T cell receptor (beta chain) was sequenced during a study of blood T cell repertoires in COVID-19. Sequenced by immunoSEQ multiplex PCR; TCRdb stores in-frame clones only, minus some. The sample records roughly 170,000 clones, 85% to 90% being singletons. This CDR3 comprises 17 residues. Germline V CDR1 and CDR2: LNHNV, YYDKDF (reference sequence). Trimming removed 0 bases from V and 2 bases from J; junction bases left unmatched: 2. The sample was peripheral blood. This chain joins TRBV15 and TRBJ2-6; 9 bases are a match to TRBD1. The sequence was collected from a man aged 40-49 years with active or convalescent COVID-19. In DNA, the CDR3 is TGTGCCACCAGCAGAGATGGGGACAGGGCTGGGGCCAACGTCCTGACTTTC. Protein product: CATSRDGDRAGANVLTF.